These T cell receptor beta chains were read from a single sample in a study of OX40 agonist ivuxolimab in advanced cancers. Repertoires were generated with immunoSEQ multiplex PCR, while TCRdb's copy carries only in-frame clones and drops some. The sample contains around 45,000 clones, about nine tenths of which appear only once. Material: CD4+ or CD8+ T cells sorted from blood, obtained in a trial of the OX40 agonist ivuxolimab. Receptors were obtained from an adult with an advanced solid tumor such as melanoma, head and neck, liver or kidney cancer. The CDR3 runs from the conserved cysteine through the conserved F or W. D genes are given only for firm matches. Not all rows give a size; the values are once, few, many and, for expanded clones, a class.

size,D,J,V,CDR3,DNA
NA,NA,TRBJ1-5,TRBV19,CASGGGRGGNQPQHF,TGTGCCAGTGGTGGTGGCCGGGGTGGCAATCAGCCCCAGCATTTT
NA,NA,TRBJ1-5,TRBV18,CASSPFSLRDEPQHF,TGTGCCAGCTCCCCCTTTAGTCTGAGAGACGAGCCCCAGCATTTT
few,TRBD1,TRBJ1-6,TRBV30,CAWSVPQARTGGLSPLHF,TGTGCCTGGAGTGTACCTCAAGCCCGGACAGGGGGATTATCACCCCTCCACTTT
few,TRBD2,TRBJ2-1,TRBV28,CASSKSLAGRREQFF,TGTGCCAGCAGTAAGAGTTTAGCGGGGCGGAGGGAGCAGTTCTTC
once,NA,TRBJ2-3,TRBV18,CASSPDRESTDTQYF,TGTGCCAGCTCACCCGACCGGGAGAGCACAGATACGCAGTATTTT
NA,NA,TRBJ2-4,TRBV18,CASSPPSKNIQYF,TGTGCCAGCTCCCCACCCTCCAAAAACATTCAGTACTTC
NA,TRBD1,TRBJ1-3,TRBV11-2,CASSPQDREIGNTIYF,TGTGCCAGCAGCCCCCAGGACAGGGAGATCGGAAACACCATATATTTT
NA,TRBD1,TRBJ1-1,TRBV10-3,CAIRSDRATEAFF,TGTGCCATCAGATCTGACAGGGCCACTGAAGCTTTCTTT
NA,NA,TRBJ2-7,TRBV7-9,CASSLLQGGVSYEQYF,TGTGCCAGCAGCCTCTTACAGGGTGGGGTCTCCTACGAGCAGTACTTC
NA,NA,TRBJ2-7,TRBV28,CASSLETGEYEQYF,TGTGCCAGCAGTTTAGAGACAGGAGAGTACGAGCAGTACTTC
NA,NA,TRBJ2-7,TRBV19,CASSIEAQIIYEQYF,TGTGCCAGTAGTATAGAAGCGCAAATTATCTACGAGCAGTACTTC
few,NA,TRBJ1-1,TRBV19,CASIYWEAGRNTEAFF,TGTGCCAGTATATATTGGGAAGCGGGAAGGAACACTGAAGCTTTCTTT
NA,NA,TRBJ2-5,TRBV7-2,CASSSQSVETQYF,TGTGCCAGCAGCAGTCAGTCTGTGGAGACCCAGTACTTC
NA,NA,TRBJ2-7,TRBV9,CASSETGFGEQYF,TGTGCCAGCAGCGAAACAGGGTTCGGCGAGCAGTACTTC
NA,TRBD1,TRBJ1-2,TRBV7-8,CASSLATGGRGYTF,TGTGCCAGCAGCTTAGCGACAGGGGGAAGAGGCTACACCTTC
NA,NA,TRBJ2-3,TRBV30,CAWLRGPSGFTDTQYF,TGTGCCTGGCTTCGGGGGCCTAGCGGATTCACAGATACGCAGTATTTT
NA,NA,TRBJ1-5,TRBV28,CASTSNQPQHF,TGTGCCAGCACCTCAAATCAGCCCCAGCATTTT
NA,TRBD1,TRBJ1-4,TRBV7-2,CASSFSGGDEKLFF,TGTGCCAGCAGCTTCTCAGGGGGTGATGAAAAACTGTTTTTT
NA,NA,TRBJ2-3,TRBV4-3,CASSQAPATDTQYF,TGCGCCAGCAGCCAAGCCCCAGCAACAGATACGCAGTATTTT
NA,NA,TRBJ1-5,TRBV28,CASRTPSGAPNQPQHF,TGTGCCAGCAGAACGCCCTCAGGGGCTCCCAATCAGCCCCAGCATTTT
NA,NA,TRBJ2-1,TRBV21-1,CASSQPERAPVDEQFF,TGTGCCAGCAGCCAACCCGAGCGGGCCCCTGTGGATGAGCAGTTCTTC
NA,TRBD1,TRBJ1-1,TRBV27,CASRTDRGGEAFF,TGTGCCAGCAGAACTGACAGGGGGGGTGAAGCTTTCTTT